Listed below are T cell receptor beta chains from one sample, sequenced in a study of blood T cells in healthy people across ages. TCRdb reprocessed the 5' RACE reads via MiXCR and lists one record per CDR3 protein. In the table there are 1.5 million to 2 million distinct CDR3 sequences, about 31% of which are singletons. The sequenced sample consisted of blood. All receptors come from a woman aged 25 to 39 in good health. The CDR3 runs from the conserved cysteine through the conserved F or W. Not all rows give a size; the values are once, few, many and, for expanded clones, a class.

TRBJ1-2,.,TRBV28,CASSAPMGRTYGYTF
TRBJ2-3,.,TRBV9,CASSVTSVDTQYF
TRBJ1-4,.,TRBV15,CATSLDRGLELFF
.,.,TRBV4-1,CASSPAGLNRGSYNEQYF
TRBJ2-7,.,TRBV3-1,CASSSRGGREQYF
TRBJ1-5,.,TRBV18,CASSGIDGDNQPQHF
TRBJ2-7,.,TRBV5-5,CASSLGLAGAIYEQYF
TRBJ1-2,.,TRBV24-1,CATAGQAGGYTF
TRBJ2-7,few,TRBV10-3,CAISESVGGGTGYEQYF
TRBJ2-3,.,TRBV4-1,CASSLRERGAGVGDTQYF
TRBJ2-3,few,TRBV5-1,CASRIRVGSTDTQYF
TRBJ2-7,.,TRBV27,CASSSPGQDSYEQYF
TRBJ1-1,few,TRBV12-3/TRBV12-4,CASSPPTGLNTEAFF
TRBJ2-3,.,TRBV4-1,CAGSFLVTSGANTDTQYF
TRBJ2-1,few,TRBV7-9,CASSPLSRLSGHNEQFF
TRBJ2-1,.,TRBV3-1,CASSQGIGAGDWFNEQFF
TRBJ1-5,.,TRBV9,CASSADINSNQPQHF
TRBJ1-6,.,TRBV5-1,CASSLASGGPANSPLHF
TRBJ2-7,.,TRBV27,CASRTIQSYEQYF
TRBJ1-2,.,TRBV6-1,CASSAYRDRLSYGYTF
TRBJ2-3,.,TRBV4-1,CASSQQTGYRVGTQYF
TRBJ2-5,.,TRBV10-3,CAISDGQSEETQYF
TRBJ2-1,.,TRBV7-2,CASSLKGTGGLEQFF
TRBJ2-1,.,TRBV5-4,CASSLQAHDEQFF
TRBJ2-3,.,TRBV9,CASSAGGTSTDTQYF
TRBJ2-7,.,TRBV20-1,CSAKRRPGTSYEQYF
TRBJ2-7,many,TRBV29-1,CSATTSGGLRYEQYF
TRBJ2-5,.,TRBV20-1,CSARVTGSGTQYF
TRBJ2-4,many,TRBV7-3,CASSLSGSENIQYF
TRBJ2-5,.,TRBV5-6,CASSVTGTHQETQYF
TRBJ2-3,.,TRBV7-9,CASSLFPNTDTQYF
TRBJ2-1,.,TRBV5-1,CASSLLGPGPNEQFF
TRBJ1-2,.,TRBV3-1,CASSQPQDLYGYTF
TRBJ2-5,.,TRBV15,CATRGLAGQETQYF
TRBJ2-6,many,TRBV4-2,CASSQEHSGANVLTF
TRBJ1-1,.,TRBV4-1,CASSDRTGQEIFVNTEAFF
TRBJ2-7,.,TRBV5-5,CASSKDISYEQYF
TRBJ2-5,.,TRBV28,CASRWPAPQETQYF
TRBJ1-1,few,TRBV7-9,CASSSGGLTSNTEAFF
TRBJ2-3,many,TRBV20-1,CSARGLEVLADTQYF
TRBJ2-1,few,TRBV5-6,CASSRPPEEQFF
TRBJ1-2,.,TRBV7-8,CASSPRQDLNYGYTF
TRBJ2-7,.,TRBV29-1,CSVEDLRTGPTYEQYF
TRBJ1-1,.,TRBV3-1,CASSNHRGLVTEAFF
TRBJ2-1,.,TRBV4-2,CASSQDLGSYNEQFF
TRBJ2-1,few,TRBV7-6,CASSLGIGRGRNNEQFF